These T cell receptor beta chains were read from a single sample in a study of shared clonotypes between healthy human individuals. The method was immunoSEQ multiplex PCR; TCRdb's version includes in-frame clones alone and lacks a portion of them. The data hold 950,000 to 1,300,000 clones, with approximately 70% observed a single time. Sample: memory CD4+ T cells sorted from blood. These receptors all stem from a man in his late teens or twenties in good health. CDR3s leave out the opening cysteine and the closing phenylalanine or tryptophan. Clone sizes are given selectively: once, few, many, or a class where the clone is expanded.

TRBJ2-4 | once | TRBV18 | ASSPVDLAKNIQY
TRBJ2-1 | - | TRBV28 | ASSSNGLAEYNEQF
TRBJ2-5 | once | TRBV7-9 | ASSLRLLTVETQY
TRBJ2-1 | - | TRBV6-6 | ASSFAAIGYNEQF
TRBJ2-1 | - | TRBV19 | ASSITGQGAGEQF
TRBJ1-2 | once | TRBV27 | ASSSSGTGAYGYT
TRBJ1-2 | - | TRBV6-1 | ASSVRQEGYGYT
TRBJ2-7 | few | TRBV27 | ASSKDRVGEQY
TRBJ2-1 | - | TRBV2 | ASSVRDTYNEQF
TRBJ2-2 | once | TRBV18 | ASSPTSNTGELF